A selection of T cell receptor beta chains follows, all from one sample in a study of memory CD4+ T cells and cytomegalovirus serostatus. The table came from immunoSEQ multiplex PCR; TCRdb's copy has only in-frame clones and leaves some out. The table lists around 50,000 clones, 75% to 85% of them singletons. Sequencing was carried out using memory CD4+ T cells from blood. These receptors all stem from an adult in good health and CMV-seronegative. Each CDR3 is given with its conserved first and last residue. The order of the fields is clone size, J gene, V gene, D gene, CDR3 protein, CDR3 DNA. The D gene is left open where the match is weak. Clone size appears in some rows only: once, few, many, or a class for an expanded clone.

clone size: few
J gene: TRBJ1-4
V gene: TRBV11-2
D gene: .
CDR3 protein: CASSFGTGMHEKLFF
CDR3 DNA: TGTGCCAGCAGCTTCGGTACAGGGATGCATGAAAAACTGTTTTTT

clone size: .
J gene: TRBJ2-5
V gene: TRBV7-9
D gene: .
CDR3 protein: CASSPPTPIETQYF
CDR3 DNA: TGTGCCAGCAGCCCTCCTACCCCGATCGAGACCCAGTACTTC

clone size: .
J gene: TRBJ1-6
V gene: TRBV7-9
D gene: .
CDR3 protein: CASSLVQAPTSPLHF
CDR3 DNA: TGTGCCAGCAGCTTAGTCCAGGCTCCCACTTCACCCCTCCACTTT

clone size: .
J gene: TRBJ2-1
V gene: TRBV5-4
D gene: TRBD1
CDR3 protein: CASSLLGTGEFF
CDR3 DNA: TGTGCCAGCAGCTTGTTGGGGACAGGGGAGTTCTTC

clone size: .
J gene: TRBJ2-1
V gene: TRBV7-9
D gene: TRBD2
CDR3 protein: CASSLTGGAAYNEQFF
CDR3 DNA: TGTGCCAGCAGCTTAACCGGGGGGGCCGCCTACAATGAGCAGTTCTTC

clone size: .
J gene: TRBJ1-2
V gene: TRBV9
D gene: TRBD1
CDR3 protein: CASSANPGTGYGYTF
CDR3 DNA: TGTGCCAGCAGCGCAAACCCGGGGACAGGCTATGGCTACACCTTC

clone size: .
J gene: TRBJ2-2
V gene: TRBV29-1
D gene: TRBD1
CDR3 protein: CSVSPGGNTGELFF
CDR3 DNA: TGCAGCGTGTCCCCAGGGGGTAACACCGGGGAGCTGTTTTTT

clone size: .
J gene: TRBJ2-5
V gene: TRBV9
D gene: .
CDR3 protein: CASSHTGNSAETQYF
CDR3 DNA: TGTGCCAGCAGCCATACGGGGAACTCAGCGGAGACCCAGTACTTC

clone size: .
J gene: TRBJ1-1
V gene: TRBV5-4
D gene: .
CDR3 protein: CASSQEPRQYMNTEAFF
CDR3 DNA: TGTGCCAGCAGCCAAGAACCAAGACAGTACATGAACACTGAAGCTTTCTTT

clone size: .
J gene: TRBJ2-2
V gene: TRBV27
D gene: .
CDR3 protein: CASSLWGGELFF
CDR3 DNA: TGTGCCAGCAGTTTATGGGGCGGGGAGCTGTTTTTT

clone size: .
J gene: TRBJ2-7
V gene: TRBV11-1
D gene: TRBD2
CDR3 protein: CASSSPRLAGGQTYEQYF
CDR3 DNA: TGTGCCAGCAGCTCCCCTCGACTAGCGGGGGGCCAGACCTACGAGCAGTACTTC

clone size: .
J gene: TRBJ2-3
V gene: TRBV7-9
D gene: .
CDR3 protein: CASSLGGASTDTQYF
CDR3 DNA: TGTGCCAGCAGCTTAGGAGGGGCTAGCACAGATACGCAGTATTTT